Below are 30 T cell receptor beta chains sequenced from a single sample in a study of shared T cell receptors in the human thymus. Profiling relied on immunoSEQ multiplex PCR, and the TCRdb table lists in-frame clones only, not all of them. The table includes about 660,000 clones, around 87% detected once. Separately, the same data were catalogued under a study of human thymus T cells.

Material for sequencing was thymocytes. These TCRs come from a boy in the first two years of life with a congenital heart defect.

This clone was counted only a few times. The rearrangement joins TRBV4-1 to TRBJ1-3; a weak D match, TRBD1 (5 bases). The V and J ends lost 0 bases and 0 bases respectively, with 18 bases between them. This CDR3 spans 19 amino acids. The germline V gene has CDR1 MGHRA and CDR2 YSYEKL. CDR3 region: CASSQERPSGLNSGNTIYF. The CDR3 bases are TGCGCCAGCAGCCAAGAGAGGCCTTCAGGGTTAAACTCTGGAAACACCATATATTTT.

The chain carries TRBV27 and TRBJ1-1; 9 bases match TRBD1. The ends lost 4 bases at V and 0 bases at J; junction bases unmatched: 12. This CDR3 spans 18 amino acids. Looked up from germline, CDR1 is MNHEY and CDR2 is SMNVEV (reference sequence). The chain's CDR3 is CASSSSRTGGTVNTEAFF. The CDR3 DNA follows: TGTGCCAGCAGTTCATCGCGAACAGGGGGCACCGTGAACACTGAAGCTTTCTTT.

The gene calls are TRBV5-8 and TRBJ1-1; D might be TRBD1 (5 bases). Between the trimmed V and J ends, which lost 4 bases and 1 base, there was a span of 11 bases. The CDR3 covers 14 residues. Germline loops: CDR1 SGHTS, CDR2 YDEGEE. Written as DNA, the CDR3 is TGTGCCAGCAGCCCAAGACAGAAGAACACTGAAGCTTTCTTT. Translating gives CASSPRQKNTEAFF.

The chain links TRBV2 to TRBJ2-7; 9 bases are shared with TRBD1. V trimming: 4 bases; J trimming: 1 base; junction bases outside the gene matches: 5. The CDR3 is made up of 15 amino acids. Germline V gene sequence: CDR1 SNHLY, CDR2 FYNNEI. In DNA, the CDR3 is TGTGCCAGCAGTGGGCAGGACAGGGGTTCCTACGAGCAGTACTTC. Its translation is CASSGQDRGSYEQYF.

This rearrangement joins TRBV5-6 to TRBJ2-7; 7 bases agree with TRBD2. The CDR3 runs 14 residues. Germline CDR1 SGHDT, CDR2 YYEEEE. J lost 7 bases, V lost 3 bases, and 10 bases had no gene match. The CDR3 spells CASSWGGVRFEQYF. The CDR3 DNA follows: TGTGCCAGCAGCTGGGGGGGAGTGCGTTTTGAGCAGTACTTC. The full variable domain, in which reference TRBV5-6 and TRBJ2-7 provide the parts outside the CDR3, is DAGVTQSPTHLIKTRGQQVTLRCSPKSGHDTVSWYQQALGQGPQFIFQYYEEEERQRGNFPDRFSGHQFPNYSSELNVNALLLGDSALYLCASSWGGVRFEQYFGPGTRLTVT.

The rearrangement links TRBV7-9 to TRBJ2-7; 7 bases fit TRBD2. V trimming: 5 bases; J trimming: 6 bases; junction bases outside the gene matches: 4. The CDR3 has 12 amino acids. The V gene's germline CDR1 is SEHNR and CDR2 FQNEAQ (reference sequence). The CDR3 loop reads CASSGAGVEQYF. The CDR3 nucleotides are TGTGCCAGCAGCGGCGCGGGGGTCGAGCAGTACTTC.

The chain links TRBV7-2 to TRBJ2-1; TRBD1 aligns across 8 bases. The CDR3 runs 17 residues. The V gene end was trimmed by 5 bases and the J gene end by 8 bases; junction bases not matched to a gene: 17. CDR1 is SGHTA and CDR2 is FQGNSA in the germline V gene. The CDR3 reads CASSIQLQGAFLDEQFF. The CDR3 bases are TGTGCCAGCAGCATCCAACTGCAGGGGGCGTTTCTGGATGAGCAGTTCTTC.

The rearrangement links TRBV7-3 to TRBJ1-2, with D tentatively TRBD1 (6 bases). V lost 5 bases and J lost 2, with 9 bases in between. This CDR3 contains 13 residues. The germline V gene encodes CDR1 SGHTA and CDR2 FQGTGA. CDR3 bases: TGTGCCAGCAGCGACAGGCCGAACTATGGCTACACCTTC. Its protein product is CASSDRPNYGYTF.

The chain links TRBV7-2 to TRBJ1-5; 7 bases are a match to TRBD1. Germline CDR1 SGHTA, CDR2 FQGNSA. The ends lost 4 bases at V and 5 bases at J; junction bases unmatched: 11. The CDR3 contains 16 residues. The CDR3: CASSYLADRSYQPQHF. The CDR3, as DNA: TGTGCCAGCAGCTATCTTGCGGACAGGAGTTATCAGCCCCAGCATTTT.

V gene TRBV18 combines with J gene TRBJ1-1; a possible D gene is TRBD1 (5 bases). Germline V CDR1 and CDR2: KGHSH, LQKENI. The length of the CDR3 is 13 residues. V was clipped by 3 bases and J by 4 bases, with 9 bases between them. The CDR3 nucleotides read TGTGCCAGCTCACCGTTTGGGGCCACTGAAGCTTTCTTT. Translation: CASSPFGATEAFF.

This chain connects TRBV27 to TRBJ2-1, with D possibly being TRBD2 (6 bases). Germline CDR1 is MNHEY and CDR2 is SMNVEV (reference sequence). This CDR3 has 16 amino acids. V lost 0 bases to trimming and J lost 7 bases, with 16 bases between them. CDR3 in amino acids: CASSLSNRENFNEQFF. DNA for the CDR3: TGTGCCAGCAGTTTATCGAATCGGGAGAACTTTAATGAGCAGTTCTTC.

This clone was observed a single time. J is TRBJ2-7 and V is TRBV7-9, with D perhaps TRBD1 (6 bases). V was clipped by 3 bases and J by 2 bases, with 26 bases between them. CDR3 length equals 19 residues. Germline V gives CDR1 SEHNR, CDR2 FQNEAQ (reference sequence). CDR3 in amino acids: CASSFRPGQRMTTTYEQYF. In nucleotides, the CDR3 is TGTGCCAGCAGCTTCCGCCCGGGACAACGAATGACTACCACCTACGAGCAGTACTTC.

The chain joins TRBV30 to TRBJ1-5, with unresolved D. Trimming took off 6 bases at V and 4 bases at J, with 34 bases between the two ends. The CDR3 spans 20 residues. Germline CDR1 is GTSNPN and CDR2 is SVGIG (reference sequence). This chain's CDR3 is CACYPITSLAYLTGNQPQHF. CDR3 sequence (DNA): TGTGCCTGCTATCCTATTACTAGCCTTGCGTACCTTACTGGGAATCAGCCCCAGCATTTT.

This chain uses TRBV6-6 with TRBJ1-4; D not certain. The germline V gene encodes CDR1 MNHNY and CDR2 SVGAGI (reference sequence). V lost 6 bases and J lost 3, with 17 bases in between. The CDR3 sequence is 16 residues long. The CDR3 bases are TGTGCCAGCAGCCGGCGGGTTGGTCGCGCTAATGAAAAACTGTTTTTT. Protein sequence: CASSRRVGRANEKLFF.

The J gene is TRBJ1-1, the V gene TRBV5-1; D gene uncertain. The CDR3 is 15 amino acids. Germline V gives CDR1 SGHRS, CDR2 YFSETQ. The germline V and J ends were trimmed by 5 bases and 3 bases, with 17 bases remaining between them. The DNA for the CDR3 is TGCGCCAGCAGTCAGCTAGGAGGGTTAGACACTGAAGCTTTCTTT. Translation: CASSQLGGLDTEAFF. Looking up the rest from reference TRBV5-1 and TRBJ1-1 gives the full variable domain: KAGVTQTPRYLIKTRGQQVTLSCSPISGHRSVSWYQQTPGQGLQFLFEYFSETQRNKGNFPGRFSGRQFSNSRSEMNVSTLELGDSALYLCASSQLGGLDTEAFFGQGTRLTVV.

V and J are TRBV29-1 and TRBJ1-1; D unresolved. The V end was cut by 4 bases, the J end by 1 base, with 10 bases between. The CDR3 totals 13 residues. From germline, CDR1 is SQVTM and CDR2 ANQGSEA. CDR3 nucleotides: TGCAGCGTTGTGGGAGCCTCGAACACTGAAGCTTTCTTT. Protein: CSVVGASNTEAFF.

The chain couples TRBV6-5 to TRBJ2-7; 8 nucleotides match TRBD2. Germline lookup yields CDR1 MNHEY and CDR2 SVGAGI. This CDR3 has 16 residues. Unmatched junction bases numbered 5, after V lost 0 bases and J lost 1 base. The CDR3 is CASSYSSTSGSYEQYF. The CDR3 DNA reads TGTGCCAGCAGTTACTCCTCCACTAGCGGTTCCTACGAGCAGTACTTC.

The chain couples TRBV13 to TRBJ1-4; D gene uncertain. The CDR3 is made up of 18 amino acids. Germline values: CDR1 PRHDT, CDR2 FYEKMQ (reference sequence). V gave up 5 bases and J gave up 10 bases, with 29 bases separating them. The CDR3 is CASSKRNAGRRTCGKLFF. CDR3 bases: TGTGCCAGCAGCAAACGAAACGCCGGGAGGCGAACTTGTGGAAAACTGTTTTTT.

The CDR3 sequence: CASSVIQGGNTGELFF. CDR3 nucleotide sequence: TGTGCCAGCAGCGTAATTCAAGGGGGAAACACCGGGGAGCTGTTTTTT. This chain connects TRBV9 to TRBJ2-2, with D possibly being TRBD1 (6 bases). The CDR3 is 16 amino acids. Germline-derived CDR1 and CDR2 are SGDLS and YYNGEE. V was clipped by 1 base and J by 2 bases, with 12 bases between them.

This rearrangement joins TRBV6-4 to TRBJ2-3; unclear D gene. The V end was cut by 5 bases, the J end by 0 bases, with 12 bases between. Looked up from germline, CDR1 is MRHNA and CDR2 is SNTAGT. The CDR3 is 15 residues long. The DNA of the CDR3 is TGTGCCAGCAGTTTAGAGAGGAGTAGCACAGATACGCAGTATTTT. Translated: CASSLERSSTDTQYF.

This clone has more than one count but fewer than ten. The chain couples TRBV28 to TRBJ1-5; 7 bases align to TRBD1. The CDR3 spans 14 residues. Per germline, CDR1 MDHEN and CDR2 SYDVKM. The V gene end was trimmed by 5 bases and the J gene end by 3 bases; junction bases not matched to a gene: 4. CDR3 amino acids: CASSQTGDNQPQHF. The CDR3 coding sequence is TGTGCCAGCAGTCAAACAGGGGACAATCAGCCCCAGCATTTT. The full variable domain, its missing parts supplied by reference TRBV28 and TRBJ1-5, is DVKVTQSSRYLVKRTGEKVFLECVQDMDHENMFWYRQDPGLGLRLIYFSYDVKMKEKGDIPEGYSVSREKKERFSLILESASTNQTSMYLCASSQTGDNQPQHFGDGTRLSIL.

This chain connects TRBV7-9 to TRBJ2-2; no clear D gene. The CDR3 is 14 residues long. The V end lost 2 bases, the J end lost 0 bases, and 4 bases lay between the germline ends. The V gene's germline CDR1 is SEHNR and CDR2 FQNEAQ (reference sequence). CDR3 loop: CASSLIANTGELFF. The CDR3 nucleotides read TGTGCCAGCAGCTTAATCGCGAACACCGGGGAGCTGTTTTTT.

The gene calls are TRBV27 and TRBJ1-3; 8 bases map to TRBD1. Germline V gives CDR1 MNHEY, CDR2 SMNVEV (reference sequence). CDR3 length: 16 residues. J lost 4 bases, V lost 5 bases, and 10 bases had no gene match. CDR3 sequence (DNA): TGTGCCAGCAGTAAGCGGACAGGGCTTCGGGGAAACACCATATATTTT. Translated: CASSKRTGLRGNTIYF.

J is TRBJ2-1 and V is TRBV5-1; 8 bases agree with TRBD2. After removal of 4 bases from V and 1 base from J, the junction contained 10 bases not matched to a gene. Germline loops: CDR1 SGHRS, CDR2 YFSETQ. The length of the CDR3 is 17 residues. CDR3 loop: CASSPSWAGGSYNEQFF. Here the CDR3 DNA reads TGCGCCAGCAGCCCCTCCTGGGCGGGGGGTTCCTACAATGAGCAGTTCTTC.

The J gene is TRBJ1-2, the V gene TRBV28; unclear D gene. V lost 4 bases, J lost 8 bases, and 11 bases lay in between. Germline V lookup: CDR1 MDHEN, CDR2 SYDVKM. The CDR3 is made up of 12 amino acids. The CDR3 sequence: CASSSPQRGYTF. In nucleotides, the CDR3 is TGTGCCAGCAGTTCCCCTCAGAGGGGCTACACCTTC.

The chain has TRBV27 and TRBJ2-3; 7 nucleotides line up with TRBD2. Trimming cost V 5 bases and J 0 bases; bases outside gene matches: 5. The CDR3 extends over 15 amino acids. Germline values: CDR1 MNHEY, CDR2 SMNVEV (reference sequence). CDR3 residues: CASSTLLASTDTQYF. The CDR3 region has the DNA TGTGCCAGCAGTACCCTACTAGCGAGCACAGATACGCAGTATTTT.

The chain is built from TRBV7-9 and TRBJ2-7; D is possibly TRBD2 (7 bases). Germline-derived CDR1 and CDR2 are SEHNR and FQNEAQ (reference sequence). V was trimmed by 2 bases and J by 7 bases, leaving 24 bases between them. The CDR3 covers 17 residues. The CDR3 loop is CASSLSLWGGPAGEQYF. Written as DNA, the CDR3 is TGTGCCAGCAGCTTAAGTCTGTGGGGGGGGCCCGCGGGAGAGCAGTACTTC. Together with reference TRBV7-9 and TRBJ2-7, the CDR3 gives the full variable domain: DTGVSQNPRHKITKRGQNVTFRCDPISEHNRLYWYRQTLGQGPEFLTYFQNEAQLEKSRLLSDRFSAERPKGSFSTLEIQRTEQGDSAMYLCASSLSLWGGPAGEQYFGPGTRLTVT.

The V call is TRBV5-6, the J call TRBJ2-6; 8 nucleotides align to TRBD1. The CDR3 consists of 16 residues. The trim removed 5 bases at V and 0 bases at J, leaving 4 bases unmatched. Germline CDR1 and CDR2: SGHDT and YYEEEE. The CDR3 reads CASRGQERSGANVLTF. The CDR3 region has the DNA TGTGCCAGCAGGGGACAGGAGCGCTCTGGGGCCAACGTCCTGACTTTC.

This clone was recorded a few times. The rearrangement uses TRBV4-3 and TRBJ2-1; 10 positions match TRBD2. The germline V gene encodes CDR1 LGHNA and CDR2 YSLEER. Losses at the gene ends were 2 bases for V and 9 bases for J; bases not matched to a gene: 10. The CDR3 length is 16 residues. The CDR3 reads CASSQKAGTSASEQFF. DNA of the CDR3: TGCGCCAGCAGCCAAAAGGCCGGGACTAGCGCCAGTGAGCAGTTCTTC.

This clone was observed a few times. This chain links TRBV2 with TRBJ2-1, with a tentative D call TRBD2 (6 bases). CDR1 SNHLY and CDR2 FYNNEI come from the germline V gene. This CDR3 comprises 15 residues. Deletions cut 5 bases from V and 6 bases from J, with 17 bases between. The CDR3 loop is CASSHLGEEVNEQFF. DNA for the CDR3: TGTGCCAGCAGTCACCTCGGGGAGGAGGTCAATGAGCAGTTCTTC.